Listed below are T cell receptor beta chains from one sample, sequenced in a study of early T cells in non-severe SARS-CoV-2 infection. TCRdb reprocessed the 5' RACE reads with MiXCR, giving one entry per CDR3 protein. The data show under 75,000 distinct CDR3 sequences, approximately 12% seen once. Source material: whole blood. These receptors came from an adult who was a healthcare worker with PCR-confirmed SARS-CoV-2 infection or an uninfected control (not recorded which). CDR3s include the opening cysteine and the closing phenylalanine or tryptophan.

V	CDR3
TRBV13	CASSSGLAGITGELFF
TRBV3-1	CASSQVVHEQYF
TRBV11-2	CASSLGTDTQYF
TRBV5-1	CASSLVPGSNYGYTF
TRBV5-8	CASSKDRGRYEQYF
TRBV7-9	CASSFPDRSRADTQYF
TRBV7-9	CASSFRTSRDRGRETQYF
TRBV29-1	CTLGGTGSSYNEQFF
TRBV7-9	CASSAFGQGEKETQYF
TRBV30	CAITAPGYNEQFF
TRBV10-2	CASSESGSRGEAFF
TRBV12-3/TRBV12-4	CAVLEGSTLYGYTF
TRBV7-6	CASSRGLAGLPSDTQYF
TRBV6-6	CASSYVGVTEAFF
TRBV29-1	CSVEQSYGYTF
TRBV6-5	CASSKQILYEQYF
TRBV12-3/TRBV12-4	CASSPSGVNYGYTF
TRBV15	CAAGSPRNQPQHF
TRBV20-1	CSASGGRQGTYEQYF
TRBV28	CASRGTGGVYNEQFF
TRBV19	CASSSYKGRSYGYTF
TRBV20-1	CSANKGYTF
TRBV9	CASSVVLGGTQYF
TRBV7-2	CASSLIGASREKLFF
TRBV6-1	CASRPSTEAFF
TRBV16	CASSQVQGIGGYTF
TRBV12-3/TRBV12-4	CASSLAVGQGSYEQYF
TRBV11-1	CASSTRTDGETQYF
TRBV20-1	CSARDHQYGYTF
TRBV2	CASTPTSGIYNEQFF
TRBV10-3	CAISEAEGYTF
TRBV4-2	CASSHGLVSYEQYF
TRBV15	CATSRGNRGEAFF
TRBV4-3	CASSQAIGMNSPLHF
TRBV5-4	CASSSRQGNTEAFF
TRBV2	CASSDQETQYF
TRBV7-9	CASSQPSVGSYEQYF
TRBV28	CASSAYSATNEKLFF
TRBV20-1	CSASDSRSGNTIYF
TRBV7-3	CASSRLAGGSDTQYF